What follows are 21 T cell receptor beta chains derived from one specimen sequenced in a study of beta chain features in type 1 diabetes. Expressed TCRB transcripts were sequenced because the isolated RNA had all been reverse transcribed beforehand. The protocol was immunoSEQ multiplex PCR, while the TCRdb copy is restricted to in-frame clones and leaves out a portion. The data contain roughly 400,000 clones, 14% of them singletons. The sequenced sample was naive CD4+ T cells from blood. These receptors were taken from a man aged 25 to 45 in good health.

This clone showed up just a few times. The chain recombines TRBV7-2 with TRBJ2-2; 9 bases match TRBD2. Looked up from germline, CDR1 is SGHTA and CDR2 is FQGNSA. The CDR3 covers 15 residues. With V trimmed by 2 bases and J by 9 bases, 7 bases remained unmatched. CDR3 sequence reads: CASSLQRGATWELFF. CDR3 DNA: TGTGCCAGCAGCTTACAGCGGGGGGCCACGTGGGAGCTGTTTTTT.

This clone was detected only a few times. The chain recombines TRBV5-1 with TRBJ2-1, with D perhaps TRBD1 (5 bases). This CDR3 has 15 residues. V lost 2 bases and J 4 bases, leaving 13 bases between the germline ends. Germline CDR1 is SGHRS and CDR2 is YFSETQ. The CDR3 DNA reads TGCGCCAGCAGCTTTGTCCCAGGGAAGTACAATGAGCAGTTCTTC. It specifies CASSFVPGKYNEQFF.

This rearrangement joins TRBV23-1 to TRBJ2-7; D could derive from TRBD1 or TRBD2 (7 bases each). Being an ORF, TRBV23-1 has a function that is uncertain. This CDR3 is built from 17 residues. The V end was cut by 3 bases, the J end by 3 bases, with 21 bases between. As DNA, the CDR3 is TGCGCCAGCAGTCATAAAGCGGGGACAGACTGCCACTACGAGCAGTACGTC. Translated: CASSHKAGTDCHYEQYV.

V is TRBV14 and J is TRBJ2-3; D is ambiguous. Trimming cost V 2 bases and J 2 bases, with 17 bases left between them. There are 17 residues in the CDR3. Germline V gene data show CDR1 as SGHDN and CDR2 as FVKESK. CDR3 bases: TGTGCCAGCAGCCAACTCCCGTTAGCTGGAACCACAGATACGCAGTATTTT. It yields the protein CASSQLPLAGTTDTQYF.

This clone was found a few times. This chain uses TRBV15 with TRBJ2-7; 8 nucleotides line up with TRBD1. The CDR3 has 16 residues. Germline trimming cut 3 bases from V and 0 bases from J; bases unmatched to any gene: 7. Germline values: CDR1 LNHNV, CDR2 YYDKDF (reference sequence). The CDR3 is CATSRGGQGSSYEQYF. The CDR3 DNA sequence: TGTGCCACCAGCAGGGGTGGACAGGGTAGCTCCTACGAGCAGTACTTC.

This clone was observed a few times. J is TRBJ1-2 and V is TRBV7-9; D is unresolved. Germline values: CDR1 SEHNR, CDR2 FQNEAQ (reference sequence). Trimming left V 1 base short and J 4 bases short, with 10 bases between. The CDR3 has 14 residues. Written as DNA, the CDR3 is TGTGCCAGCAGCTTAGAAGAGGCTTCCTATGGCTACACCTTC. Translation: CASSLEEASYGYTF.

The rearrangement links TRBV7-6 to TRBJ1-4; 7 bases fit TRBD1. The CDR3 is made up of 14 amino acids. Per the germline V gene, CDR1 is SGHVS and CDR2 is FNYEAQ. With 5 bases clipped from V and 8 bases from J, the junction kept 8 bases outside the gene matches. The CDR3 nucleotides read TGTGCCAGCAGCGATCCGACAGGGAGGGAAAAACTGTTTTTT. Protein sequence: CASSDPTGREKLFF.

A few counts support this clone. Other DNA sequences in the sample encode the same CDR3. This chain joins TRBV9 and TRBJ2-2, with D perhaps matching TRBD1 or TRBD2 (5 bases each). CDR3 length equals 15 residues. Germline V gene data show CDR1 as SGDLS and CDR2 as YYNGEE. The V end lost 2 bases, the J end lost 0 bases, and 8 bases lay between the germline ends. CDR3 residues: CASSVGTANTGELFF. The DNA of the CDR3 is TGTGCCAGCAGCGTCGGGACGGCGAACACCGGGGAGCTGTTTTTT.

For the CDR3, the DNA is TGTGCCAGCAGCTTATGGGACAGCCCAGAGATAATGGAGCAGTACTTC. This encodes CASSLWDSPEIMEQYF. The chain is built from TRBV11-2 and TRBJ2-7; 7 bases agree with TRBD1. This CDR3 is 16 amino acids long. With 2 bases clipped from V and 7 bases from J, the junction kept 14 bases outside the gene matches. Germline V gene lookup returns CDR1 SGHAT and CDR2 FQNNGV.

This clone was counted only a few times. The chain recombines TRBV25-1 with TRBJ1-6; D ambiguous. The CDR3 spans 14 residues. V was clipped by 2 bases and J by 7 bases, with 9 bases between them. Germline CDR1 and CDR2: MGHDK and SYGVNS. The CDR3 DNA reads TGTGCCAGCAGTGAAGTCGGGCGGAATTCACCCCTCCACTTT. This translates into CASSEVGRNSPLHF.

The V gene is TRBV7-9, the J gene TRBJ2-3; a weak D match, TRBD2 (5 bases). CDR1 is SEHNR, CDR2 FQNEAQ, per germline (reference sequence). The germline V and J ends were trimmed by 0 bases and 2 bases, with 12 bases remaining between them. This CDR3 has 16 residues. The CDR3 here is CASSLARGLVTDTQYF. CDR3 DNA: TGTGCCAGCAGCTTAGCACGCGGGCTTGTCACAGATACGCAGTATTTT.

This clone was picked up a small number of times. This chain links TRBV20-1 with TRBJ2-1; D is perhaps TRBD1 (6 bases). This CDR3 is built from 10 residues. The germline V gene has CDR1 DFQATT and CDR2 SNEGSKA (reference sequence). Trimming shortened V by 6 bases and J by 13 bases, and 13 bases separated the two germline ends. The CDR3 DNA is TGCAGTGCATCCGACAGGATACAGTTCTTC. Encoded protein: CSASDRIQFF.

The CDR3 coding sequence is TGTGCCAGCAGAGCCACCCCGAGGGCAGATACGCAGTATTTT. It translates to CASRATPRADTQYF. V and J are TRBV6-8 and TRBJ2-3; the D gene is possibly TRBD2 (5 bases). The CDR3 has 14 amino acids. V gave up 6 bases and J gave up 4 bases, with 14 bases separating them. Germline-derived CDR1 and CDR2 are MNHGY and SAAAGT.

The rearrangement joins TRBV7-9 to TRBJ1-2; D ambiguous. Germline V gene data show CDR1 as SEHNR and CDR2 as FQNEAQ (reference sequence). V was pared by 1 base and J by 7 bases, with 10 bases between. CDR3 length equals 13 residues. The CDR3 bases are TGTGCCAGCAGCTTAGACGAGATTTCTGGCTACACCTTC. It specifies CASSLDEISGYTF. The whole variable domain, remainder taken from reference TRBV7-9 and TRBJ1-2, is DTGVSQNPRHKITKRGQNVTFRCDPISEHNRLYWYRQTLGQGPEFLTYFQNEAQLEKSRLLSDRFSAERPKGSFSTLEIQRTEQGDSAMYLCASSLDEISGYTFGSGTRLTVV.

The rearrangement uses TRBV4-3 and TRBJ2-7; D unresolved. V lost 1 base, J lost 0 bases, and 10 bases lay in between. Germline V lookup: CDR1 LGHNA, CDR2 YSLEER. This CDR3 contains 15 residues. The CDR3 coding sequence is TGCGCCAGCAGCCAAGTTGGTCCAGACTCCTACGAGCAGTACTTC. Protein product: CASSQVGPDSYEQYF.

The chain uses TRBV25-1 and TRBJ1-6, with no clear D. The germline V gene has CDR1 MGHDK and CDR2 SYGVNS. CDR3 size: 13 residues. Trimming removed 3 bases at V and 7 bases at J, with 7 bases between. CDR3 sequence: CASSDQWNSPLHF. For the CDR3, the DNA is TGTGCCAGCAGTGATCAGTGGAATTCACCCCTCCACTTT.

J is TRBJ2-3 and V is TRBV11-2; possibly TRBD1 or TRBD2 for D (5 bases each). The CDR3 sequence is 14 residues long. Between the trimmed V and J ends, which lost 7 bases and 4 bases, there was a span of 15 bases. The germline V gene has CDR1 SGHAT and CDR2 FQNNGV. This CDR3 is CASTPGVGADTQYF. In DNA, the CDR3 is TGTGCCAGCACCCCCGGAGTGGGGGCAGATACGCAGTATTTT.

The CDR3 spells CASRDDRGQYEQFF. CDR3 DNA: TGTGCCAGCAGAGACGACAGGGGTCAGTATGAGCAGTTCTTC. This sequence joins TRBV6-1 and TRBJ2-1; the match to TRBD1 covers 8 bases. Germline loops: CDR1 MNHNS, CDR2 SASEGT. The CDR3 contains 14 residues. The J segment lost 8 bases and the V segment lost 6 bases, leaving 9 bases of the junction unmatched.

This clone has a handful of counts. This rearrangement joins TRBV9 to TRBJ1-1, with TRBD1 identical over 7 bases. The CDR3 has 15 amino acids. The V gene's germline CDR1 is SGDLS and CDR2 YYNGEE. With V trimmed by 3 bases and J by 1 base, 6 bases remained unmatched. The CDR3 protein is CASSATGFPNTEAFF. The DNA of the CDR3 is TGTGCCAGCAGCGCGACAGGGTTCCCGAACACTGAAGCTTTCTTT. The whole variable domain, remainder taken from reference TRBV9 and TRBJ1-1, is DSGVTQTPKHLITATGQRVTLRCSPRSGDLSVYWYQQSLDQGLQFLIQYYNGEERAKGNILERFSAQQFPDLHSELNLSSLELGDSALYFCASSATGFPNTEAFFGQGTRLTVV.

The CDR3 is CASSPRTGGGEKLFF. CDR3 DNA sequence: TGTGCCAGCTCACCGCGGACAGGCGGTGGGGAAAAACTGTTTTTT. This chain uses TRBV18 with TRBJ1-4; 7 bases fit TRBD1. Unmatched junction bases numbered 9, after V lost 3 bases and J lost 8 bases. Germline V gives CDR1 KGHSH, CDR2 LQKENI. This CDR3 has 15 residues.

The rearrangement links TRBV25-1 to TRBJ1-5; D is unclear. CDR1 MGHDK and CDR2 SYGVNS come from the germline V gene. Trimming cost V 3 bases and J 11 bases, with 14 bases left between them. This CDR3 comprises 13 residues. CDR3 amino acids: CASSEKFGLAQHF. DNA of the CDR3: TGTGCCAGCAGTGAGAAATTCGGGTTAGCCCAGCATTTT.